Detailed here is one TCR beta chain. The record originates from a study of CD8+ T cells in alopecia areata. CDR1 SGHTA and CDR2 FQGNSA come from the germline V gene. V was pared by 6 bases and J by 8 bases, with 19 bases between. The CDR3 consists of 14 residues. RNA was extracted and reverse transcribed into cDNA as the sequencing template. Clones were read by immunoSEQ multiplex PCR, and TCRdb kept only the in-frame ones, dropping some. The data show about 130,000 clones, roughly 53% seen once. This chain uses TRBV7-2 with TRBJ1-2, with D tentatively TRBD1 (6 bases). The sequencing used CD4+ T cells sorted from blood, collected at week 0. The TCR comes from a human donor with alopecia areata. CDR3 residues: CASRPNLGARGYTF. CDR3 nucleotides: TGTGCCAGCAGACCAAATCTGGGGGCAAGGGGCTACACCTTC.